A selection of T cell receptor beta chains follows, all from one sample in a study of tissue T cells after allogeneic stem cell transplantation. The repertoire was sequenced with immunoSEQ multiplex PCR; TCRdb's copy has only in-frame clones and lacks some. The profile shows 20,000 to 30,000 clones, around 67% of them singletons. Source: tissue from the ileum, taken at autopsy. The receptors originated from a female donor aged 60 or older with lung cancer. Both conserved end residues are part of each CDR3. Fields, in order: V gene, J gene, CDR3 protein.

TRBV30	TRBJ2-7	CAWSGRYEQYF
TRBV6-6	TRBJ1-1	CASSDGSWGTEAFF
TRBV5-1	TRBJ2-3	CASSTRTSPSTDTQYF
TRBV5-1	TRBJ1-4	CASRSRGAATNEKLFF
TRBV5-4	TRBJ2-1	CASTRGTGSYNEQFF
TRBV2	TRBJ1-4	CASSEVRRANEKLFF
TRBV30	TRBJ1-1	CAWSVGHMNTEAFF
TRBV14	TRBJ2-7	CASSRRSWTSGTYEQYF
TRBV13	TRBJ1-2	CASSLRPFYGYTF
TRBV11-1	TRBJ2-3	CASRARRENTQYF
TRBV5-1	TRBJ1-2	CASSLGENYGYTF
TRBV11-3	TRBJ2-7	CASSHGQGYEQYF
TRBV7-2	TRBJ1-1	CASSQGRTGLGEAFF
TRBV11-3	TRBJ2-1	CASSLGGFGRANEQFF
TRBV7-9	TRBJ2-5	CASSPRPGGPGETQYF
TRBV30	TRBJ1-1	CAWSDWGSPNTEAFF
TRBV13	TRBJ1-2	CASSTHTGSYYGYTF
TRBV11-1	TRBJ1-2	CASSLEIDYGYTF
TRBV5-6	TRBJ2-4	CASSLRRDSLGYKNIQYF
TRBV30	TRBJ1-5	CAWRGDRGDQPQHF
TRBV6-4	TRBJ2-1	CASSDSGGGREQFF
TRBV9	TRBJ1-3	CASSVTPRRDTIYF
TRBV9	TRBJ2-3	CASSVSAGHTDTQYF
TRBV29-1	TRBJ1-2	CSVGRAGGYTF
TRBV4-1	TRBJ2-6	CASSGGLRVTGANVLTF
TRBV11-2	TRBJ2-3	CASSLYTGVTDTQYF
TRBV15	TRBJ2-1	CATSSSGTRVVNEQFF
TRBV27	TRBJ1-2	CASSLSLRSDRNPHGYTF
TRBV6-6	TRBJ2-1	CASQLAKNNNEQFF
TRBV11-3	TRBJ1-1	CASSPVGRSEAFF
TRBV5-6	TRBJ1-2	CASSQRGAGNYGYTF
TRBV7-2	TRBJ1-2	CASSLVGTGGDGYTF
TRBV6-1	TRBJ2-1	CASSLYNEQFF
TRBV24-1	TRBJ2-2	CATSAFGRRTGGYTGELFF
TRBV7-2	TRBJ2-7	CASSPARRSYEQYF
TRBV2	TRBJ1-3	CASSETGWGANTIYF
TRBV30	TRBJ1-6	CAWRRGTRGSPLHF
TRBV5-4	TRBJ2-3	CASSGRGAGGLLSTDTQYF
TRBV11-3	TRBJ2-7	CASSYKRGSYEQYF
TRBV30	TRBJ1-2	CASKSFTGNYGYTF